These 18 T cell receptor beta chains came from one sample sequenced in a study of OX40 agonist ivuxolimab in advanced cancers. Measured with immunoSEQ multiplex PCR; TCRdb has only the in-frame clones, and not every one. The repertoire includes 50,000 to 75,000 clones, just under 85% of them detected once, and approximately 9.8% sits in the top ten. The sample in question was CD4+ or CD8+ T cells sorted from blood, obtained in a trial of the OX40 agonist ivuxolimab. The source is an adult with an advanced solid tumor such as melanoma, head and neck, liver or kidney cancer.

The rearrangement uses TRBV10-3 and TRBJ1-6; 9 bases agree with TRBD1. V shed 5 bases and J 7 bases; nucleotides not matched to a gene: 6. The length of the CDR3 is 15 residues. Germline CDR1 and CDR2: ENHRY and SYGVKD. CDR3 region: CAISTNRGQNSPLHF. In DNA, the CDR3 is TGTGCCATCAGTACTAACAGGGGGCAAAATTCACCCCTCCACTTT.

This clone was counted once. The J gene is TRBJ2-2, the V gene TRBV30; 8 bases align to TRBD1. This CDR3 contains 14 residues. CDR1 and CDR2 (germline): GTSNPN, SVGIG (reference sequence). The CDR3 region has the DNA TGTGCTCTAGGACAGGGAGCCCACACCGGGGAGCTGTTTTTT. It codes for CALGQGAHTGELFF.

The CDR3 is CASSFGPFTPEQYF. CDR3 DNA: TGTGCCAGCAGCTTTGGTCCCTTTACTCCCGAGCAGTACTTC. The chain combines TRBV7-9 with TRBJ2-7, with no clear D. Germline loops: CDR1 SEHNR, CDR2 FQNEAQ (reference sequence). Trimming left V 3 bases short and J 6 bases short, with 15 bases between. The CDR3 has 14 amino acids.

The rearrangement joins TRBV7-2 to TRBJ1-2; no reliable D call. V dropped 1 base and J dropped 3 bases, with 6 bases sitting between them. The CDR3 covers 13 residues. Per the germline V gene, CDR1 is SGHTA and CDR2 is FQGNSA. As DNA, the CDR3 is TGTGCCAGCAGCTTAGGGCAGGACTATGGCTACACCTTC. This translates into CASSLGQDYGYTF. Complete variable domain (other parts from reference TRBV7-2 and TRBJ1-2): GAGVSQSPSNKVTEKGKDVELRCDPISGHTALYWYRQSLGQGLEFLIYFQGNSAPDKSGLPSDRFSAERTGGSVSTLTIQRTQQEDSAVYLCASSLGQDYGYTFGSGTRLTVV.

V gene TRBV11-1 combines with J gene TRBJ2-2, with TRBD2 identical over 7 bases. CDR3 length: 17 amino acids. The germline CDR1 and CDR2 sequences are SGHAT and FQDESV (reference sequence). Trimming removed 3 bases from V and 7 bases from J; junction bases left unmatched: 14. CDR3 residues: CASSFPPQKRESGELFF. Written as DNA, the CDR3 is TGTGCCAGCAGCTTTCCACCCCAGAAGCGGGAAAGCGGGGAGCTGTTTTTT.

The chain joins TRBV7-9 to TRBJ2-3; TRBD2 agrees at 8 bases. This CDR3 contains 15 residues. With V trimmed by 3 bases and J by 1 base, 3 bases remained unmatched. Germline CDR1 and CDR2: SEHNR and FQNEAQ (reference sequence). The CDR3 DNA follows: TGTGCCAGCAGCTTGAGGCGGGGGGGCACAGATACGCAGTATTTT. It specifies CASSLRRGGTDTQYF.

This chain uses TRBV5-1 with TRBJ2-5; 9 bases agree with TRBD1. The CDR3 has 16 amino acids. V lost 5 bases to trimming and J lost 1 base; unmatched junction nucleotides: 9. In germline, CDR1 is SGHRS, CDR2 YFSETQ. The CDR3 sequence: CASSPGTGFGQETQYF. CDR3 nucleotide sequence: TGCGCCAGCAGTCCCGGGACAGGGTTCGGCCAAGAGACCCAGTACTTC.

The chain combines TRBV2 with TRBJ2-5; TRBD1 matches 7 bases. J lost 5 bases, V lost 10 bases, and 7 bases had no gene match. The germline V gene encodes CDR1 SNHLY and CDR2 FYNNEI. CDR3 length: 12 residues. The CDR3 DNA follows: TGTGCCATTAAATACAGGGGCGAGACCCAGTACTTC. Its protein product is CAIKYRGETQYF. Combining the CDR3 with reference TRBV2 and TRBJ2-5 gives the whole variable domain EPEVTQTPSHQVTQMGQEVILRCVPISNHLYFYWYRQILGQKVEFLVSFYNNEISEKSEIFDDQFSVERPDGSNFTLKIRSTKLEDSAMYFCAIKYRGETQYFGPGTRLLVL.

CDR3 residues: CASRLEGATASEQYF. The CDR3, as DNA: TGTGCCAGCAGGCTCGAGGGGGCTACGGCCAGCGAGCAGTACTTC. V gene TRBV28 combines with J gene TRBJ2-7, with TRBD1 identical over 7 bases. The CDR3 runs to 15 residues. V trimming: 6 bases; J trimming: 6 bases; junction bases outside the gene matches: 14. Per the germline V gene, CDR1 is MDHEN and CDR2 is SYDVKM.

This sequence joins TRBV10-3 and TRBJ1-5, with a possible D match to TRBD1 (6 bases). Germline-derived CDR1 and CDR2 are ENHRY and SYGVKD. The length of the CDR3 is 15 residues. V lost 4 bases to trimming and J lost 4 bases, with 14 bases between them. The CDR3 bases are TGTGCCATCAGTGTCGGGACATCCCGAAATCAGCCCCAGCATTTT. Its translation is CAISVGTSRNQPQHF.

The CDR3 DNA reads as TGTGCCAGCAGCCGCCTAGCGGCCTCCCTTGACAACGAGCAGTACTTC. Translating gives CASSRLAASLDNEQYF. The chain links TRBV4-2 to TRBJ2-5; the match to TRBD2 covers 7 bases. The J call is uncertain, as TRBJ2-7 better fits the DNA end. Germline loops: CDR1 LGHNA, CDR2 YNFKEQ. This CDR3 comprises 16 residues.

This chain joins TRBV10-3 and TRBJ2-4; 9 positions match TRBD2. This CDR3 region has 16 residues. CDR1 and CDR2 from the germline V gene are ENHRY and SYGVKD. With 4 bases clipped from V and 8 bases from J, the junction kept 12 bases outside the gene matches. DNA for the CDR3: TGTGCCATCAGTGGGACCGGTAGCGGGAGTCTTGACATTCAGTACTTC. Its protein is CAISGTGSGSLDIQYF.

The J gene is TRBJ2-7, the V gene TRBV28, with 8 bases lining up with TRBD2. Germline V gene data show CDR1 as MDHEN and CDR2 as SYDVKM. J was trimmed by 1 base and V by 7 bases; bases with no gene match: 3. The CDR3 loop spans 13 amino acids. The chain's CDR3 is CASIGLASYEQYF. The CDR3, as DNA: TGTGCCAGCATCGGACTAGCTTCCTACGAGCAGTACTTC.

The V call is TRBV2, the J call TRBJ1-1, with 9 positions matching TRBD1. CDR3 length equals 14 residues. Germline CDR1 SNHLY, CDR2 FYNNEI. The V gene end was trimmed by 5 bases and the J gene end by 6 bases; junction bases not matched to a gene: 7. The CDR3 loop is CASSSGTGRPEAFF. The DNA of the CDR3 is TGTGCCAGCAGTTCCGGGACAGGGAGGCCTGAAGCTTTCTTT.

The V call is TRBV5-1, the J call TRBJ2-1; TRBD2 matches 10 bases. V lost 4 bases and J lost 10; bases outside the gene matches: 14. Germline CDR1 and CDR2: SGHRS and YFSETQ. The CDR3 length is 16 residues. Written as DNA, the CDR3 is TGCGCCAGCAGCCCCTCTAGCGGGGGCCCCAGCCGGGAGCAGTTCTTC. This sequence encodes CASSPSSGGPSREQFF.

This clone was seen a single time. V gene TRBV2 combines with J gene TRBJ1-5; D not resolved. Trimming left V 6 bases short and J 1 base short, with 19 bases between. The V gene's germline CDR1 is SNHLY and CDR2 FYNNEI. The CDR3 length is 17 residues. The CDR3 nucleotides read TGTGCCAGCAGCGCCTTAAGGAGGACCGTCAGCAATCAGCCCCAGCATTTT. It is translated as CASSALRRTVSNQPQHF.

V is TRBV28 and J is TRBJ1-3; 9 nucleotides agree with TRBD1. The CDR3 runs 19 residues. The germline V gene has CDR1 MDHEN and CDR2 SYDVKM. Trimming removed 3 bases from V and 1 base from J; junction bases left unmatched: 13. CDR3 in amino acids: CASSLMGQGLYLSGNTIYF. The DNA for the CDR3 is TGTGCCAGCAGTTTGATGGGACAGGGATTATACCTTTCTGGAAACACCATATATTTT.

This clone appeared a few times. The genes are TRBV27 and TRBJ2-1; D perhaps matches TRBD1 (6 bases). Trimming took 4 bases from V and 0 from J, leaving 13 bases between them. The CDR3 runs 16 residues. Germline CDR1 and CDR2: MNHEY and SMNVEV (reference sequence). DNA of the CDR3: TGTGCCAGCAGTTCCCTTCCGACAGGCTCCTACAATGAGCAGTTCTTC. Residues: CASSSLPTGSYNEQFF.